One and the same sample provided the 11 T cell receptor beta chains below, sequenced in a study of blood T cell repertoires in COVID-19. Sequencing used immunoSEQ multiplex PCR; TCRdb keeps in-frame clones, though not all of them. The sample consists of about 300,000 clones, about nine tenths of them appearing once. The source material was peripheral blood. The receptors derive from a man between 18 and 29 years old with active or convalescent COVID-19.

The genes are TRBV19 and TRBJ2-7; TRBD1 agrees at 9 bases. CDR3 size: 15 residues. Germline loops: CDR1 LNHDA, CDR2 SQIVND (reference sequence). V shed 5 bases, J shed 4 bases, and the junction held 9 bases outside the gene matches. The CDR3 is CASSASTGGRYEQYF. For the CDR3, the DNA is TGTGCCAGTAGTGCCTCGACAGGGGGAAGATACGAGCAGTACTTC.

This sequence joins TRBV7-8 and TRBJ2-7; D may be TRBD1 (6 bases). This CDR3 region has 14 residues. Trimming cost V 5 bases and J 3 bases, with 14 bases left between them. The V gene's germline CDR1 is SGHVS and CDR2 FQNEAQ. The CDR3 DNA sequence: TGTGCCAGCAGCCAACAGGGATCGGTCTACGAGCAGTACTTC. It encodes CASSQQGSVYEQYF.

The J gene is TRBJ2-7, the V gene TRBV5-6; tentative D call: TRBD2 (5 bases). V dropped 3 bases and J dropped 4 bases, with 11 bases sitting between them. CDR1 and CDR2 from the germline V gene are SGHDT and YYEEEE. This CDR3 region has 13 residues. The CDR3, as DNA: TGTGCCAGCAGCTACGCTACGGGATACGAGCAGTACTTC. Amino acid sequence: CASSYATGYEQYF. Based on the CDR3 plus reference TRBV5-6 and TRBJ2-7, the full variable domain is DAGVTQSPTHLIKTRGQQVTLRCSPKSGHDTVSWYQQALGQGPQFIFQYYEEEERQRGNFPDRFSGHQFPNYSSELNVNALLLGDSALYLCASSYATGYEQYFGPGTRLTVT.

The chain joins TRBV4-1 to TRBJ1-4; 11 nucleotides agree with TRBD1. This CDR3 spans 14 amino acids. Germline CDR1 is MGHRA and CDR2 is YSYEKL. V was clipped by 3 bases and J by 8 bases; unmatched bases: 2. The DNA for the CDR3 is TGCGCCAGCAGCCAGGGGACAGGGGGAGAAAAACTGTTTTTT. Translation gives CASSQGTGGEKLFF.

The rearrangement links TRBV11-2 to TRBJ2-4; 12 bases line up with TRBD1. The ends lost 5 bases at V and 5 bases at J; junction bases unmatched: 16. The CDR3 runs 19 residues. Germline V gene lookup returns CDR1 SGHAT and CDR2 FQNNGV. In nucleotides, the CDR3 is TGTGCCAGCAGCAAACTCTCGGGACAGGGGGCAAGGGGAGAAAACATTCAGTACTTC. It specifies CASSKLSGQGARGENIQYF.

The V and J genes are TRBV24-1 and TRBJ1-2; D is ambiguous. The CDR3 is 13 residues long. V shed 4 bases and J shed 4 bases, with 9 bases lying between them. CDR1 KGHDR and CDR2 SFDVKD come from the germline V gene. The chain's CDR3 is CATSEGGGYGYTF. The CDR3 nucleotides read TGTGCCACCAGTGAGGGAGGTGGCTATGGCTACACCTTC.

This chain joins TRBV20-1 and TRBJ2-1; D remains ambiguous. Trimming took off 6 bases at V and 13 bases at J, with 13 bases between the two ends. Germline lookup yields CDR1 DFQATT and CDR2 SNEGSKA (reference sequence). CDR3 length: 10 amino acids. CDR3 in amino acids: CSASRCNQFF. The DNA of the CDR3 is TGCAGTGCGTCGAGGTGTAATCAGTTCTTC.

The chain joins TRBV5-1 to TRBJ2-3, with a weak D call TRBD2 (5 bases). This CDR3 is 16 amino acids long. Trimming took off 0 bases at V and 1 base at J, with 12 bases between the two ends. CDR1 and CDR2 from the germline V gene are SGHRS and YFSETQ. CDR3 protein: CASSLAEWRGTDTQYF. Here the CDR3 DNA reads TGCGCCAGCAGCTTGGCCGAGTGGCGGGGCACAGATACGCAGTATTTT.

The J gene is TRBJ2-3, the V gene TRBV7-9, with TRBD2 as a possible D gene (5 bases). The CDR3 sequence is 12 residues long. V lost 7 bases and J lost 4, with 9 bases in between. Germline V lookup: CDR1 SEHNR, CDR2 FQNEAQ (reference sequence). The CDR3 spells CASTPEADTQYF. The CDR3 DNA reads TGTGCCAGCACACCGGAGGCAGATACGCAGTATTTT. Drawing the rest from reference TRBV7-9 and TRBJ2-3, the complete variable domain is DTGVSQNPRHKITKRGQNVTFRCDPISEHNRLYWYRQTLGQGPEFLTYFQNEAQLEKSRLLSDRFSAERPKGSFSTLEIQRTEQGDSAMYLCASTPEADTQYFGPGTRLTVL.

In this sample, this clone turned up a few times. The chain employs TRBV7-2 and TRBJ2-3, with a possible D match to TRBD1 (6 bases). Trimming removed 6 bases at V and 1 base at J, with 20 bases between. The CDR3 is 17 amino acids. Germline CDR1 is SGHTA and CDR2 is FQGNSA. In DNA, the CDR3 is TGTGCCAGCAGGCGGTGGGGGCGCAGAGGAGGCACAGATACGCAGTATTTT. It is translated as CASRRWGRRGGTDTQYF. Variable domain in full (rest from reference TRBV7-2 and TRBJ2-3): GAGVSQSPSNKVTEKGKDVELRCDPISGHTALYWYRQSLGQGLEFLIYFQGNSAPDKSGLPSDRFSAERTGGSVSTLTIQRTQQEDSAVYLCASRRWGRRGGTDTQYFGPGTRLTVL.

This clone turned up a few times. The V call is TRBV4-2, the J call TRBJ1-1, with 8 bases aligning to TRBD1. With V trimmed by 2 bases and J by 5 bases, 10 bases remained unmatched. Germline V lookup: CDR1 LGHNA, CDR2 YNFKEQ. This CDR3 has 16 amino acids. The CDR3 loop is CASSQIPTGGGTEAFF. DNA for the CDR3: TGTGCCAGCAGCCAAATCCCCACAGGGGGAGGGACTGAAGCTTTCTTT.